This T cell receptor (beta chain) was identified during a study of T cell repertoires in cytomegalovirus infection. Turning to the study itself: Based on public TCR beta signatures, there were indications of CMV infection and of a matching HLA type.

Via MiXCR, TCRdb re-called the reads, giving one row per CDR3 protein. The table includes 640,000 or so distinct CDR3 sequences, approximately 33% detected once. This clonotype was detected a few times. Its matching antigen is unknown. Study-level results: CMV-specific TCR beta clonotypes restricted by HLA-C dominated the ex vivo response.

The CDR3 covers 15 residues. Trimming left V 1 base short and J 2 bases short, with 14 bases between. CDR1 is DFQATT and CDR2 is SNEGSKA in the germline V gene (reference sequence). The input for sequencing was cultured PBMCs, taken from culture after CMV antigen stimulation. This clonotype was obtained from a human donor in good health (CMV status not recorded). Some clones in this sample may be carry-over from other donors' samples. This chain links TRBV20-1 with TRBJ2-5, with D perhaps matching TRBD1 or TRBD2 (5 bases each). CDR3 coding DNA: TGCAGTGCTAGAGGGGACGGCGGGCGGCAAGAGACCCAGTACTTC. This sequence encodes CSARGDGGRQETQYF.